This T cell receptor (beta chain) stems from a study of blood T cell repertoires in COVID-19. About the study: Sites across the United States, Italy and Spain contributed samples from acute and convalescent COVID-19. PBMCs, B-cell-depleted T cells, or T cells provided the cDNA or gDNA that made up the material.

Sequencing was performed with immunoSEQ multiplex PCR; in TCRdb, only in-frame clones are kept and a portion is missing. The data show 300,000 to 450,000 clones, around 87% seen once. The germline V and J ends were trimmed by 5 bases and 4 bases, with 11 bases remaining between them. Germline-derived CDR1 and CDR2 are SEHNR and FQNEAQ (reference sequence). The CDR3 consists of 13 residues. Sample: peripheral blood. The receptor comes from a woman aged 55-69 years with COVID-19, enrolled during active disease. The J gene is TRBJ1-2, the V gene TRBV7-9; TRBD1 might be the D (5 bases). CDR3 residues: CASSRRGPYGYTF. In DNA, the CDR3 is TGTGCCAGCAGCCGTAGGGGTCCCTATGGCTACACCTTC.